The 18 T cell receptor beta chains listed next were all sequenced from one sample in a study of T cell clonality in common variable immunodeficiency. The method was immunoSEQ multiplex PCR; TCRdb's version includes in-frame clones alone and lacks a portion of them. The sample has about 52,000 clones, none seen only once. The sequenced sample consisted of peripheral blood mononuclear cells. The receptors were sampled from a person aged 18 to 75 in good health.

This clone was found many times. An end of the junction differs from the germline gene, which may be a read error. CDR3 DNA, as far as it was read: TGCGCCAGCAGCCAAGGAGGGACAGGGGTTGTCTACGAG. This gives the protein CASSQGGTGVVYE. The complete CDR3 reads CASSQGGTGVVYEQYF. This rearrangement joins TRBV4-2 to TRBJ2-7; 10 nucleotides align to TRBD1. The read terminates 3 residues ahead of where the CDR3 ends, so the germline J gene completes it. CDR1 LGHNA and CDR2 YNFKEQ come from the germline V gene. This CDR3 has 16 residues.

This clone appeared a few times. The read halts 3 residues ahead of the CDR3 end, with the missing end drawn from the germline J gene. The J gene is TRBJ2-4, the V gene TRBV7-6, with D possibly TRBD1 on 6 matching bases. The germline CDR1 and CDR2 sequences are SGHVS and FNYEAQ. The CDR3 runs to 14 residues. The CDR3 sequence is CASKSPGHAEGQYF. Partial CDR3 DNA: TGTGCCAGCAAGAGTCCGGGACACGCGGAAGGT.

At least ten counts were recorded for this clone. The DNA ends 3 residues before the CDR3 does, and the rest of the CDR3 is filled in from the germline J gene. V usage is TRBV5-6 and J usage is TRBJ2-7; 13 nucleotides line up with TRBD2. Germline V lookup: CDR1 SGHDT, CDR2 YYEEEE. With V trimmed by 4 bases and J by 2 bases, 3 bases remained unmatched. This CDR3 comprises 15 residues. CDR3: CASSAGTSGAYEQYF. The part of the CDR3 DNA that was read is TGTGCCAGCAGCGCCGGGACTAGCGGGGCCTACGAG.

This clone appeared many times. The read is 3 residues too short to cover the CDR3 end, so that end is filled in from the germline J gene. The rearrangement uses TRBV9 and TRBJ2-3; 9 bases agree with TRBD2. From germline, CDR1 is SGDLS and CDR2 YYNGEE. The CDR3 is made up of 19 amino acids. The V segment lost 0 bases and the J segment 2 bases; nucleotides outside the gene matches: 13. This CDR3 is CASSVAPSSRGGVTDTQYF. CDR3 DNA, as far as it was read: TGTGCCAGCAGCGTAGCCCCTAGCTCCCGCGGGGGGGTCACAGATACG.

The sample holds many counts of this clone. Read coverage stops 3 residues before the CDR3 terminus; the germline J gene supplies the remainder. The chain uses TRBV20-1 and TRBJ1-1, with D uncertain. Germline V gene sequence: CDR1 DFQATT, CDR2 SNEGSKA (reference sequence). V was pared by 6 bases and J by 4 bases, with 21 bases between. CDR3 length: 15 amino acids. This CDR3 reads CSADKPEKEGTEAFF. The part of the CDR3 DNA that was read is TGCAGTGCCGACAAGCCGGAGAAAGAGGGCACTGAA.

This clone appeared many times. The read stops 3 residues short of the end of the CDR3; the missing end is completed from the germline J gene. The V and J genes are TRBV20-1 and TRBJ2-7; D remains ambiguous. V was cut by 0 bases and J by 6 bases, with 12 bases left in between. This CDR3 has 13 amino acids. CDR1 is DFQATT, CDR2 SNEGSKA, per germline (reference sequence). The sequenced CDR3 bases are TGCAGTGCTAGAGATCGAAACGAGGTCGAG. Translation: CSARDRNEVE. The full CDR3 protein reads CSARDRNEVEQYF.

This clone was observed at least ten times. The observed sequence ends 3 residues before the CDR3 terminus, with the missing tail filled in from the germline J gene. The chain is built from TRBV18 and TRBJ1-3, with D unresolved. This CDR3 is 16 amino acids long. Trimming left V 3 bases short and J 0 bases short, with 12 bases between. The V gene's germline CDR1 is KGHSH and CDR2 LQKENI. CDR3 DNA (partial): TGTGCCAGCTCACCCCCAGGAACCACCTCTGGAAACACC. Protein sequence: CASSPPGTTSGNT. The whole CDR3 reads CASSPPGTTSGNTIYF. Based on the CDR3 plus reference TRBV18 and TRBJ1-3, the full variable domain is NAGVMQNPRHLVRRRGQEARLRCSPMKGHSHVYWYRQLPEEGLKFMVYLQKENIIDESGMPKERFSAEFPKEGPSILRIQQVVRGDSAAYFCASSPPGTTSGNTIYFGEGSWLTVV.

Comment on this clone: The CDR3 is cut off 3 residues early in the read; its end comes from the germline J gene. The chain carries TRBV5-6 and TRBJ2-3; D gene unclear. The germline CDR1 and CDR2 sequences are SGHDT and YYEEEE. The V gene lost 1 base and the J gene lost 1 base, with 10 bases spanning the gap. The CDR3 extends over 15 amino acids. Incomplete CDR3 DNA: TGTGCCAGCAGCTTGACTCCCCCGGGCACAGATACG. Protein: CASSLTPPGTDT. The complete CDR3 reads CASSLTPPGTDTQYF.

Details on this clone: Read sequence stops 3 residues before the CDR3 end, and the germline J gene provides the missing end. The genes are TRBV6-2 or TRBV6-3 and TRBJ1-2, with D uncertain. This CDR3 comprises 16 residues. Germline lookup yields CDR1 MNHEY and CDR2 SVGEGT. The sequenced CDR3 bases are TGTGCCAGCAGTTACTCCGACACCCCCTCCGGAAGTACC. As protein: CASSYSDTPSGST. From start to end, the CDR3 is CASSYSDTPSGSTYTF.

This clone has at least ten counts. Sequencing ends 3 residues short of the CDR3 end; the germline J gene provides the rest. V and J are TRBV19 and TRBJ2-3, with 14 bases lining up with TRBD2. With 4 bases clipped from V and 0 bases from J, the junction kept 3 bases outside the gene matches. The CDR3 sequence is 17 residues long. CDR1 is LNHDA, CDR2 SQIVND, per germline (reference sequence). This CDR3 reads CASSRGTSGGSTDTQYF. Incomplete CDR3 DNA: TGTGCCAGTAGTAGGGGGACTAGCGGGGGAAGCACAGATACG.

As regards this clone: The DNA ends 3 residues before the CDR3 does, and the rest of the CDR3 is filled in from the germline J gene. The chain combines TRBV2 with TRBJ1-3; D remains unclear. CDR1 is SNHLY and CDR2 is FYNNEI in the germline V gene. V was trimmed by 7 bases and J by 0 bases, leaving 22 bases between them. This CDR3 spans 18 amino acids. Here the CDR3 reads CASTRGLHTVSSGNTIYF. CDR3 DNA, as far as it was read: TGTGCCAGCACCAGAGGCCTCCATACAGTAAGCTCTGGAAACACC.

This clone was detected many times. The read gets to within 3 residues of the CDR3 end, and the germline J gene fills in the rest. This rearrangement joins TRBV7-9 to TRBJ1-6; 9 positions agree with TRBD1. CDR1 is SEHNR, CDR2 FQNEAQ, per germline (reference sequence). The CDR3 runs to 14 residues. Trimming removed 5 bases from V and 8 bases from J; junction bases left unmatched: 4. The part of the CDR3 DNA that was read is TGTGCCAGCAGCCGACAGGGGGAATATTCACCC. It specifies CASSRQGEYSP. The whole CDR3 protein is CASSRQGEYSPLHF.

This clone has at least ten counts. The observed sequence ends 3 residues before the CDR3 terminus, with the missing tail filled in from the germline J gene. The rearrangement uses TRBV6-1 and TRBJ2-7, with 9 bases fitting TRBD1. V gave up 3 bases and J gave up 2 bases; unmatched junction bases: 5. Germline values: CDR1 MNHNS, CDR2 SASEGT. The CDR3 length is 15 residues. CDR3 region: CASSEWTGAPYEQYF. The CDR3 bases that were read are TGTGCCAGCAGTGAGTGGACAGGGGCCCCCTACGAG.

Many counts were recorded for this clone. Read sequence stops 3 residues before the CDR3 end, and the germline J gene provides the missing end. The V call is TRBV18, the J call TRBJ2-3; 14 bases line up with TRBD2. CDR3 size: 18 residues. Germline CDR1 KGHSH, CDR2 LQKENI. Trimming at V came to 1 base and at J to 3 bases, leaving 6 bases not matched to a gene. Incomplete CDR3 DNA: TGTGCCAGCTCACCACTTGGGACTAGCGGGAGCGAAACAGATACG. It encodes CASSPLGTSGSETDT. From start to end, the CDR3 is CASSPLGTSGSETDTQYF.

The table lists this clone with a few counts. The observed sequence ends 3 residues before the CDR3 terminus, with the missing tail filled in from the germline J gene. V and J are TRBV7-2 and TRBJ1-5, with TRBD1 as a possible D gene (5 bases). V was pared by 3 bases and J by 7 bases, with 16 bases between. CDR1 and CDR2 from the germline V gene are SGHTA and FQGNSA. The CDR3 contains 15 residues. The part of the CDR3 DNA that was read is TGTGCCAGCAGCTTTCGGGGGGGATTATGGCAGCCC. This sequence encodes CASSFRGGLWQP. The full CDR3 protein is CASSFRGGLWQPQHF.

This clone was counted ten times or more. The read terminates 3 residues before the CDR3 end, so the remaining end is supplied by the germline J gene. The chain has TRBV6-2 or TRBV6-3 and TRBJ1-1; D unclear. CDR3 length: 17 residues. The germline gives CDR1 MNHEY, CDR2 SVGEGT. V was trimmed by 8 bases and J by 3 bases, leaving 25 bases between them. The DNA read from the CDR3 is TGTGCCAGCTCCCAAGCTTATGACGGGGTGATGGACACTGAA. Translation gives CASSQAYDGVMDTE. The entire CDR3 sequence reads CASSQAYDGVMDTEAFF.

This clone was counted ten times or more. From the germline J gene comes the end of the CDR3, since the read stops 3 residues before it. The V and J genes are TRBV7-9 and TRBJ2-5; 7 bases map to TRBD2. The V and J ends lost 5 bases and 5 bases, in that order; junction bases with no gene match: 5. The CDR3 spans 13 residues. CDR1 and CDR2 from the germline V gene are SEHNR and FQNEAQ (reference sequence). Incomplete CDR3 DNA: TGTGCCAGCAGCCCGGGACTAAGTGAGACC. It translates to CASSPGLSET. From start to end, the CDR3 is CASSPGLSETQYF.

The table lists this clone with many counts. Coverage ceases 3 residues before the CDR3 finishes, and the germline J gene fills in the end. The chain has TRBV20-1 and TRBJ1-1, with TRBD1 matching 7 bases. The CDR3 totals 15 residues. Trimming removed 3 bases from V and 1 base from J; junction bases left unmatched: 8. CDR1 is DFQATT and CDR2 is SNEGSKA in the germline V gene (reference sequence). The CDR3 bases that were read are TGCAGTGCTAGCAGGGGGTGGACGGGGAACACTGAA. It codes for CSASRGWTGNTE. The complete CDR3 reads CSASRGWTGNTEAFF.